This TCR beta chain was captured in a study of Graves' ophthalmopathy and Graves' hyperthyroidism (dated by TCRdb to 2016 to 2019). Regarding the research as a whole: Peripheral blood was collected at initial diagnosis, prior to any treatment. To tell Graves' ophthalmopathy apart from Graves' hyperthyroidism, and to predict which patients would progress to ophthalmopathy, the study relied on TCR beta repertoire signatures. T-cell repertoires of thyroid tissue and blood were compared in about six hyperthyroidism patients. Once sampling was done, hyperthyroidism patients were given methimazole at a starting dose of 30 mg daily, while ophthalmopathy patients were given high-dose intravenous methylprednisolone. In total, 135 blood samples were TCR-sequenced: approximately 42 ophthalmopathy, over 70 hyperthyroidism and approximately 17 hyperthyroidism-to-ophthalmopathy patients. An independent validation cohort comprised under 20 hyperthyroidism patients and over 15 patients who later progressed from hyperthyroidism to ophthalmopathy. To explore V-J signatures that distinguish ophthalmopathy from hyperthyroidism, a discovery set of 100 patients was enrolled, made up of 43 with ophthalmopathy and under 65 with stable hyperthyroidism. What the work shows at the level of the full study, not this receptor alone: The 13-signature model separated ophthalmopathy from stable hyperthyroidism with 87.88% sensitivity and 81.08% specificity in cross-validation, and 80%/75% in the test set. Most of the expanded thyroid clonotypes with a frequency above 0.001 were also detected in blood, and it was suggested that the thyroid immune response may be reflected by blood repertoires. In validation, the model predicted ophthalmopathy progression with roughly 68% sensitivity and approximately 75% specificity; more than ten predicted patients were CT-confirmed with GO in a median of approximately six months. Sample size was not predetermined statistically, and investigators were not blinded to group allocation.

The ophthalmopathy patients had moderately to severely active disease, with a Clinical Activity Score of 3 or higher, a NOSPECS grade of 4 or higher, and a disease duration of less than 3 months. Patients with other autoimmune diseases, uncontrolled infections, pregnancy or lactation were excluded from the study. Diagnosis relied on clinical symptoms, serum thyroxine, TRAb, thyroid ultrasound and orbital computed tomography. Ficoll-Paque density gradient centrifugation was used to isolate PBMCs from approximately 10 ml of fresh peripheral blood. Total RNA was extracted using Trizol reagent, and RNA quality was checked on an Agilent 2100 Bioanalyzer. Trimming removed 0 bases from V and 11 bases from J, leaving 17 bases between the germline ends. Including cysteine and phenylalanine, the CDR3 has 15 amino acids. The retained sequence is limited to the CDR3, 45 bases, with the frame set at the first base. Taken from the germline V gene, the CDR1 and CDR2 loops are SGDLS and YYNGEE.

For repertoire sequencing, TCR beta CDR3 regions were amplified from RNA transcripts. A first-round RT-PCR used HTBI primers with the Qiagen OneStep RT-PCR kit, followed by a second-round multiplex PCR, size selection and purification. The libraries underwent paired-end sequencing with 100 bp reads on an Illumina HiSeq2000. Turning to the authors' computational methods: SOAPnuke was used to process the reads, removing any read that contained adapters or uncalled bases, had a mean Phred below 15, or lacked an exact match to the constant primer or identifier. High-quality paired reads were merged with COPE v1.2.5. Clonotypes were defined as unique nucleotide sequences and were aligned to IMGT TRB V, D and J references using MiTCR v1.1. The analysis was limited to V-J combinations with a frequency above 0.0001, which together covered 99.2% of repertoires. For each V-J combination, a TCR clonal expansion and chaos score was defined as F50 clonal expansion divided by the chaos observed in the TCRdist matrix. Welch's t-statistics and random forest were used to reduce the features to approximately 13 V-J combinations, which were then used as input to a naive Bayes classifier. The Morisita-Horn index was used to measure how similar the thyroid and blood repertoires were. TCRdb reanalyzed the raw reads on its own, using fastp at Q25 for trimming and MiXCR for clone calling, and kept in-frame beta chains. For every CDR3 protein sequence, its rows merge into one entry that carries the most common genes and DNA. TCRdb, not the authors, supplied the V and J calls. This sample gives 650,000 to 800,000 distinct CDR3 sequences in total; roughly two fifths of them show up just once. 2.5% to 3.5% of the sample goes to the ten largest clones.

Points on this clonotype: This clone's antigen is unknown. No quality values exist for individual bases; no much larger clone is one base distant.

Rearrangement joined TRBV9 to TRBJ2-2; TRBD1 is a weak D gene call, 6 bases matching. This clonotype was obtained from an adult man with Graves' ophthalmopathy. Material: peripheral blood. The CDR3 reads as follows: CASSVVAGAVAELFF. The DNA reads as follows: TGTGCCAGCAGCGTAGTGGCAGGGGCCGTCGCTGAGCTGTTTTTT.